Below, 29 T cell receptor beta chains from the same sample are listed, as sequenced in a study of blood T cell repertoires in COVID-19. Repertoires were generated with immunoSEQ multiplex PCR, while TCRdb's copy carries only in-frame clones and drops some. The sample includes 200,000 or so clones, about 86% of them seen just once. The sample taken for sequencing was peripheral blood. These receptors were obtained from a man aged 25 to 45 with active or convalescent COVID-19.

V gene TRBV5-6 combines with J gene TRBJ1-5; D uncertain. Germline values: CDR1 SGHDT, CDR2 YYEEEE. This CDR3 spans 13 amino acids. Trimming left V 1 base short and J 0 bases short, with 2 bases between. The CDR3 sequence: CASSLHSNQPQHF. The CDR3 DNA follows: TGTGCCAGCAGCTTGCATAGCAATCAGCCCCAGCATTTT.

The CDR3 region is CASSSTEQGEQYF. As DNA, the CDR3 is TGTGCCAGCAGCTCGACAGAGCAAGGCGAGCAGTACTTC. This chain joins TRBV11-2 and TRBJ2-7; D may be TRBD1 (5 bases). V shed 4 bases and J shed 6 bases, with 13 bases lying between them. Germline lookup yields CDR1 SGHAT and CDR2 FQNNGV. The CDR3 is 13 residues long.

A few counts support this clone. V is TRBV12-1 and J is TRBJ2-2; the table's D call, TRBD1, was not checked against the DNA. TRBV12-1 is a pseudogene locus. The CDR3 loop spans 17 amino acids. The CDR3 protein is CASSWWQGHANTGELFF. The DNA of the CDR3 is TGTGCCAGCAGCTGGTGGCAGGGTCATGCGAACACCGGGGAGCTGTTTTTT.

The V call is TRBV14, the J call TRBJ1-6, with 7 bases identical to TRBD1. CDR1 and CDR2 from the germline V gene are SGHDN and FVKESK. V was pared by 5 bases and J by 7 bases, with 5 bases of the junction left unmatched. The CDR3 runs to 14 residues. The CDR3 protein is CASSLGTANSPLHF. CDR3 DNA: TGTGCCAGCAGCTTGGGGACAGCCAATTCACCCCTCCACTTT.

The J gene is TRBJ1-1, the V gene TRBV7-9; 10 bases agree with TRBD1. CDR1 SEHNR and CDR2 FQNEAQ come from the germline V gene (reference sequence). The CDR3 runs to 13 residues. V gave up 4 bases and J gave up 7 bases; unmatched junction bases: 3. The CDR3 region is CASSSTGGIEAFF. The CDR3, as DNA: TGTGCCAGCAGCTCGACAGGGGGCATTGAAGCTTTCTTT.

The rearrangement joins TRBV18 to TRBJ2-1; TRBD2 agrees at 11 bases. V lost 2 bases to trimming and J lost 1 base; unmatched junction nucleotides: 16. CDR3 length: 21 residues. Germline lookup yields CDR1 KGHSH and CDR2 LQKENI. The CDR3 DNA reads as TGTGCCAGCTCACCAGGGTTCGGGACTAGCGGACAACATAGGTCCTACAATGAGCAGTTCTTC. Residues: CASSPGFGTSGQHRSYNEQFF.

The J gene is TRBJ1-1, the V gene TRBV28; maybe TRBD1 (6 bases). The CDR3 has 16 residues. The V gene lost 4 bases and the J gene lost 0 bases, with 15 bases spanning the gap. Germline CDR1 MDHEN, CDR2 SYDVKM. The CDR3 sequence is CASSSSLQGLNTEAFF. CDR3 nucleotide sequence: TGTGCCAGCAGTTCTTCATTACAGGGACTGAACACTGAAGCTTTCTTT.

This chain joins TRBV5-8 and TRBJ1-6; D is perhaps TRBD1 (5 bases). The CDR3 is 13 amino acids. The V gene's germline CDR1 is SGHTS and CDR2 YDEGEE. Trimming removed 1 base from V and 8 bases from J, with 7 bases in between. The CDR3 DNA reads as TGTGCCAGCAGCTTGACAGGCCATTCACCCCTCCACTTT. This sequence encodes CASSLTGHSPLHF.

The V gene is TRBV28, the J gene TRBJ1-5; no firm D call. V was clipped by 4 bases and J by 0 bases, with 13 bases between them. Germline loops: CDR1 MDHEN, CDR2 SYDVKM. CDR3 length: 16 residues. The CDR3 loop is CASSSTQVNSNQPQHF. The CDR3 nucleotides are TGTGCCAGCAGTTCGACACAAGTGAATAGCAATCAGCCCCAGCATTTT. The full variable domain, its missing parts supplied by reference TRBV28 and TRBJ1-5, is DVKVTQSSRYLVKRTGEKVFLECVQDMDHENMFWYRQDPGLGLRLIYFSYDVKMKEKGDIPEGYSVSREKKERFSLILESASTNQTSMYLCASSSTQVNSNQPQHFGDGTRLSIL.

In its sample, this clone was seen a few times. The chain uses TRBV7-9 and TRBJ2-7; D is unresolved. CDR1 and CDR2 (germline): SEHNR, FQNEAQ (reference sequence). The CDR3 totals 15 residues. Trimming cost V 5 bases and J 6 bases, with 20 bases left between them. CDR3 sequence: CASSTSLGVRIEQYF. The CDR3 DNA reads TGTGCCAGCAGCACCAGCCTAGGCGTAAGAATCGAGCAGTACTTC.

The rearrangement links TRBV27 to TRBJ2-7, with D possibly being TRBD1 (6 bases). Deletions cut 2 bases from V and 1 base from J, with 12 bases between. This CDR3 comprises 15 residues. Germline assignment: CDR1 MNHEY and CDR2 SMNVEV (reference sequence). CDR3 loop: CASSLTGMGSYEQYV. CDR3 sequence (DNA): TGTGCCAGCAGTTTAACAGGGATGGGGTCCTACGAGCAGTACGTC.

There are a few counts of this clone. The rearrangement joins TRBV30 to TRBJ1-1; 10 bases are shared with TRBD1. The CDR3 covers 13 residues. Unmatched junction bases numbered 2, after V lost 1 base and J lost 6 bases. The germline V gene encodes CDR1 GTSNPN and CDR2 SVGIG (reference sequence). CDR3: CAWSGQGASEAFF. DNA of the CDR3: TGTGCCTGGAGTGGACAGGGGGCGTCTGAAGCTTTCTTT.

This sequence joins TRBV9 and TRBJ1-1; no definite D call. The length of the CDR3 is 15 residues. V shed 0 bases and J shed 2 bases, with 11 bases lying between them. From germline, CDR1 is SGDLS and CDR2 YYNGEE. The CDR3 DNA reads as TGTGCCAGCAGCGTAGGGCGGGCGGGCAACACTGAAGCTTTCTTT. The encoded protein is CASSVGRAGNTEAFF. The complete variable domain, with remaining parts taken from reference TRBV9 and TRBJ1-1, reads DSGVTQTPKHLITATGQRVTLRCSPRSGDLSVYWYQQSLDQGLQFLIQYYNGEERAKGNILERFSAQQFPDLHSELNLSSLELGDSALYFCASSVGRAGNTEAFFGQGTRLTVV.

The chain employs TRBV4-3 and TRBJ1-3, with D unclear. Trimming took off 3 bases at V and 0 bases at J, with 18 bases between the two ends. Germline CDR1 LGHNA, CDR2 YSLEER. CDR3 length equals 18 residues. The CDR3 loop is CASSHDLGGSLSGNTIYF. In nucleotides, the CDR3 is TGCGCCAGCAGCCATGATCTTGGCGGGTCTCTCTCTGGAAACACCATATATTTT.

The chain links TRBV6-5 to TRBJ1-1; maybe TRBD1 (6 bases). The CDR3 totals 15 residues. V was pared by 1 base and J by 3 bases, with 12 bases between. CDR1 and CDR2 from the germline V gene are MNHEY and SVGAGI. The DNA for the CDR3 is TGTGCCAGCAGTTACTTGACAGGCCGGGACACTGAAGCTTTCTTT. It yields the protein CASSYLTGRDTEAFF.

CDR3 protein: CASTNQGSSNSPLHF. As DNA, the CDR3 is TGTGCCAGTACTAATCAGGGGAGTAGTAATTCACCCCTCCACTTT. J is TRBJ1-6 and V is TRBV19, with a tentative D call TRBD1 (6 bases). The CDR3 spans 15 residues. V gave up 7 bases and J gave up 6 bases, with 16 bases separating them. Germline V gene data show CDR1 as LNHDA and CDR2 as SQIVND (reference sequence).

This chain uses TRBV5-1 with TRBJ2-5, with 14 bases fitting TRBD2. V shed 2 bases and J 5 bases; nucleotides not matched to a gene: 5. Germline assignment: CDR1 SGHRS and CDR2 YFSETQ. CDR3 size: 16 residues. Here the CDR3 reads CASSLQTSGGAETQYF. The CDR3 DNA reads as TGCGCCAGCAGCTTACAGACTAGCGGGGGGGCCGAGACCCAGTACTTC.

The rearrangement uses TRBV4-2 and TRBJ1-1; D is uncertain. Germline V gene data show CDR1 as LGHNA and CDR2 as YNFKEQ. Trimming cost V 4 bases and J 2 bases, with 11 bases left between them. This CDR3 is built from 14 residues. The CDR3 DNA reads TGTGCCAGCAGCCCCGGGGAGGGCAACACTGAAGCTTTCTTT. It codes for CASSPGEGNTEAFF.

The chain employs TRBV18 and TRBJ1-5, with a weak D call TRBD1 (6 bases). The CDR3 contains 16 residues. Germline CDR1 and CDR2: KGHSH and LQKENI. With 3 bases removed from V and 0 bases from J, the gap between germline ends came to 12 bases. The CDR3 DNA follows: TGTGCCAGCTCACCCCAAGAGACAGGTAGCAATCAGCCCCAGCATTTT. This encodes CASSPQETGSNQPQHF.

V and J are TRBV7-2 and TRBJ2-3; 8 bases match TRBD1. The CDR3 sequence is 14 residues long. With V trimmed by 7 bases and J by 1 base, 4 bases remained unmatched. CDR1 and CDR2 (germline): SGHTA, FQGNSA. The CDR3 nucleotides are TGTGCCAGCACCGAGACAGGGGGCACAGATACGCAGTATTTT. The encoded protein is CASTETGGTDTQYF.

Notes on this clone: Other DNA sequences in this sample translate to the same CDR3. The genes are TRBV6-5 and TRBJ1-1; weak D call: TRBD1 (6 bases). Between the trimmed V and J ends, which lost 0 bases and 5 bases, there was a span of 7 bases. Germline V gene data show CDR1 as MNHEY and CDR2 as SVGAGI. The CDR3 covers 13 residues. The CDR3, as DNA: TGTGCCAGCAGTTACTCCAGGGGAACTGAAGCTTTCTTT. Its protein product is CASSYSRGTEAFF.

This sequence joins TRBV19 and TRBJ2-1; tentatively, D is TRBD1 (6 bases). Germline CDR1 LNHDA, CDR2 SQIVND (reference sequence). Trimming cost V 3 bases and J 5 bases, with 17 bases left between them. The CDR3 is made up of 16 amino acids. The DNA of the CDR3 is TGTGCCAGTAGTATTGTCGGGACATTCGGAAACAATGAGCAGTTCTTC. Translated: CASSIVGTFGNNEQFF.

There are a few counts of this clone. J is TRBJ1-6 and V is TRBV7-2; D is possibly TRBD1 (5 bases). Trimming cost V 0 bases and J 9 bases, with 6 bases left between them. The CDR3 has 13 amino acids. The germline V gene has CDR1 SGHTA and CDR2 FQGNSA. The CDR3 DNA is TGTGCCAGCAGCTTAGCCGGGGGTTCACCCCTCCACTTT. Its protein product is CASSLAGGSPLHF.

A few counts support this clone. The chain couples TRBV7-9 to TRBJ2-1, with 7 bases identical to TRBD1. Germline V lookup: CDR1 SEHNR, CDR2 FQNEAQ (reference sequence). CDR3 length: 14 residues. V dropped 5 bases and J dropped 9; count of bases not matched to a gene: 10. DNA for the CDR3: TGTGCCAGCAGCGGCCGGGTCCAGGGGGTTGAGCAGTTCTTC. Its translation: CASSGRVQGVEQFF.

This clone showed up just a few times. The V gene is TRBV6-7, the J gene TRBJ2-2; 9 bases are shared with TRBD1. TRBV6-7 is an open reading frame, and its role is uncertain. This CDR3 has 16 amino acids. The V and J ends lost 7 bases and 5 bases, in that order; junction bases with no gene match: 11. Written as DNA, the CDR3 is TGTGCCAGCAACAAAGTGGACAGGGGCGGAACCGGGGAGCTGTTTTTT. This encodes CASNKVDRGGTGELFF.

The V call is TRBV5-1, the J call TRBJ1-3; maybe TRBD1 (6 bases). The CDR3 sequence is 16 residues long. Germline CDR1 is SGHRS and CDR2 is YFSETQ. V lost 4 bases and J 0 bases, leaving 14 bases between the germline ends. The CDR3 DNA reads TGCGCCAGCAGCGCCAGGGGACCTTCCTCTGGAAACACCATATATTTT. It translates to CASSARGPSSGNTIYF.

This CDR3 reads CASSALEYSRNYGYTF. The DNA of the CDR3 is TGTGCCAGCAGCGCCCTCGAATACAGTAGAAACTATGGCTACACCTTC. This chain connects TRBV5-6 to TRBJ1-2; D is unresolved. The CDR3 is 16 residues long. Germline V CDR1 and CDR2: SGHDT, YYEEEE. Trimming removed 4 bases at V and 2 bases at J, with 18 bases between.

The chain joins TRBV6-4 to TRBJ2-3, with TRBD1 matching over 11 bases. Germline trimming cut 2 bases from V and 4 bases from J; bases unmatched to any gene: 2. From germline, CDR1 is MRHNA and CDR2 SNTAGT. There are 15 residues in the CDR3. The CDR3 DNA reads TGTGCCAGCAGTGACCCGGGACAGGGGGCAGATACGCAGTATTTT. Amino acids: CASSDPGQGADTQYF.

The CDR3 sequence is CATSDPSRTGGGYTF. The CDR3 DNA is TGTGCCACCAGTGACCCGTCCCGGACAGGGGGAGGCTACACCTTC. V and J are TRBV24-1 and TRBJ1-2; 10 bases map to TRBD1. V was pared by 4 bases and J by 8 bases, with 9 bases of the junction left unmatched. This CDR3 is 15 amino acids long. Germline V gene sequence: CDR1 KGHDR, CDR2 SFDVKD.